The rows below give T cell receptor beta chains drawn from one sample of a study of blood T cell repertoires in COVID-19. The table came from immunoSEQ multiplex PCR; TCRdb's copy has only in-frame clones and leaves some out. The sample has a few hundred thousand clones, 90% seen once. What was sequenced was PBMCs or T cells enriched from blood (not recorded which). These receptors were obtained from a woman under 30 with acute COVID-19. Both conserved end residues are part of each CDR3. A D gene is named only where the DNA matches it firmly. Some rows have no size entry. The others give once, few or many, or a class for an expanded clone.

d_call	v_call	clone_size	j_call	cdr3_nt	cdr3_aa
NA	TRBV27	NA	TRBJ1-6	TGTGCCAGCAGTTTATATTCCCAGATTAATAATTCACCCCTCCACTTT	CASSLYSQINNSPLHF
TRBD1	TRBV25-1	NA	TRBJ2-7	TGTGCCAGCAGGGGGGACAGGGGGCTTTGGGAGCAGTACTTC	CASRGDRGLWEQYF
TRBD2	TRBV4-2	NA	TRBJ2-7	TGTGCCAGCAGCCAAGATTTCACTAGCGGGAGCAACGAGCAGTACTTC	CASSQDFTSGSNEQYF
NA	TRBV19	NA	TRBJ1-5	TGTGCCAGTAGTTCGAGTTTCAATCAGCCCCAGCATTTT	CASSSSFNQPQHF
NA	TRBV3-1/TRBV3-2	NA	TRBJ2-1	TGTGCCAGCAGCCACCCGGAGGGCCGGGGATACAATGAGCAGTTCTTC	CASSHPEGRGYNEQFF
NA	TRBV12-5	NA	TRBJ1-1	TGTGCTAGTGGCCCCGGGACACTTATGAACACTGAAGCTTTCTTT	CASGPGTLMNTEAFF
TRBD1	TRBV9	NA	TRBJ1-2	TGTGCCAGCAGCGTAGGTACAGGGGGCTACGCGGGCTACACCTTC	CASSVGTGGYAGYTF
TRBD1	TRBV19	NA	TRBJ2-1	TGTGCCAGCAGCCCCTCCGGGACAGGGAACCCCGGGGAGCAGTTCTTC	CASSPSGTGNPGEQFF
NA	TRBV7-9	NA	TRBJ1-2	TGTGCCAGCAGCAGCCACACGGGGAACTATGGCTACACCTTC	CASSSHTGNYGYTF
NA	TRBV6-5	once	TRBJ2-7	TGTGCCAGCAGTTACTCTCCCAGCGCCACCTACGAGCAGTACTTC	CASSYSPSATYEQYF
NA	TRBV19	NA	TRBJ1-3	TGTGCCAGTCAAAGGGGCTCTGGAAACACCATATATTTT	CASQRGSGNTIYF
NA	TRBV27	NA	TRBJ2-1	TGTGCCAGCAGTTCCTTACTCTCCTACAATGAGCAGTTCTTC	CASSSLLSYNEQFF
TRBD2	TRBV28	NA	TRBJ2-3	TGTGCCAGCAGTTTGAGCGCTAGCGGTAGCACAGATACGCAGTATTTT	CASSLSASGSTDTQYF
NA	TRBV10-2	NA	TRBJ1-2	TGCGCCAGCAGTGAGAAAGTCAGGGACACCTATGGCTACACCTTC	CASSEKVRDTYGYTF
TRBD2	TRBV30	once	TRBJ2-3	TGTGCCTGGAGACTAGCGGGATCCACAGATACGCAGTATTTT	CAWRLAGSTDTQYF
NA	TRBV29-1	NA	TRBJ1-1	TGCAGCGCCGGGCGGACAGCTAACACTGAAGCTTTCTTT	CSAGRTANTEAFF
NA	TRBV28	NA	TRBJ1-1	TGTGCCAGCAGGATCCGGGGGGTATCGGGAACTGAAGCTTTCTTT	CASRIRGVSGTEAFF
TRBD1	TRBV5-1	NA	TRBJ1-4	TGCGCCAGCAGCTCCGACAGGGCTACAACTAATGAAAAACTGTTTTTT	CASSSDRATTNEKLFF
NA	TRBV25-1	NA	TRBJ2-5	TGTGCCAGCAGTGAACTCACTGAGACCCAGTACTTC	CASSELTETQYF
TRBD1	TRBV28	NA	TRBJ2-7	TGTGCCAGCAGTTACAATCACCGGGACAGGTCCTACGAGCAGTACTTC	CASSYNHRDRSYEQYF
TRBD2	TRBV7-7	NA	TRBJ2-5	TGTGCTAGCAGCTTCTACGGGGGGGAGACCCAGTACTTC	CASSFYGGETQYF
NA	TRBV10-1	NA	TRBJ2-1	TGCGCCAGCAGTGTTGGGCCGGGGAGCTCCTACAATGAGCAGTTCTTC	CASSVGPGSSYNEQFF
NA	TRBV7-6	NA	TRBJ2-3	TGTGCCAGCAGCTCTATTGGGAGTCCGGGAGATACGCAGTATTTT	CASSSIGSPGDTQYF
NA	TRBV30	NA	TRBJ2-1	TGTGCCTGGAGTGTAGACAGCGCGGTCCTCTACAATGAGCAGTTCTTC	CAWSVDSAVLYNEQFF
TRBD2	TRBV7-2	NA	TRBJ2-1	TGTGCCAGCAGCTTGTGGACTAGCGGGAGGGCTTGGAACAATGAGCAGTTCTTC	CASSLWTSGRAWNNEQFF
NA	TRBV7-9	NA	TRBJ1-5	TGTGCCAGCAGCTTAGGTCAGGGCAGCTCTTATCAGCCCCAGCATTTT	CASSLGQGSSYQPQHF
NA	TRBV3-1/TRBV3-2	NA	TRBJ1-1	TGTGCCAGCAGCCAAACAGAGATCACTGAAGCTTTCTTT	CASSQTEITEAFF
TRBD1	TRBV25-1	NA	TRBJ1-6	TGTGCCAGCAGTGAAATCAGGGGGCGTTCACCCCTCCACTTT	CASSEIRGRSPLHF
NA	TRBV2	NA	TRBJ2-1	TGTGCCAGAGGGGGGGCTGCCACCAATGAGCAGTTCTTC	CARGGAATNEQFF
NA	TRBV5-1	NA	TRBJ2-5	TGCGCCAGCAGCTTTGGGGACTTGATACGGGAGACCCAGTACTTC	CASSFGDLIRETQYF
NA	TRBV2	NA	TRBJ1-3	TGTGCCAGCAGTGTCCTCCCGGCTGGAAACACCATATATTTT	CASSVLPAGNTIYF
NA	TRBV18	NA	TRBJ2-7	TGTGCCAGCTCCGGACAAGCCTACGAGCAGTACTTC	CASSGQAYEQYF
NA	TRBV5-4	NA	TRBJ1-3	TGTGCCAGCAGCTCAGGACAGCAAGGTGGAAACACCATATATTTT	CASSSGQQGGNTIYF
TRBD1	TRBV5-1	NA	TRBJ2-2	TGCGCCAGCAGCCTGGGGACAGGGGGTCCCGGGGAGCTGTTTTTT	CASSLGTGGPGELFF
TRBD1	TRBV7-2	NA	TRBJ1-2	TGTGCCAGCAGCTCCGGGACAGGGGGGATGGGCTACACCTTC	CASSSGTGGMGYTF
NA	TRBV12-5	NA	TRBJ1-1	TGTGCTAGTGGAAGGGGAGGCGGCACTGAAGCTTTCTTT	CASGRGGGTEAFF
NA	TRBV12-3/TRBV12-4	NA	TRBJ1-1	TGTGCCAGCAGTTTAAGGTGGGCCGAAGCTTTCTTT	CASSLRWAEAFF
NA	TRBV28	NA	TRBJ2-7	TGTGCCAGCAGATCAATCAACTCCTACGAGCAGTACTTC	CASRSINSYEQYF
TRBD1	TRBV5-1	NA	TRBJ1-5	TGCGCCAGCAGCTTTACAGGGGACAATCAGCCCCAGCATTTT	CASSFTGDNQPQHF
NA	TRBV7-9	NA	TRBJ1-1	TGTGCCAGCAGCTTGCGGTCGGGTGACACTGAAGCTTTCTTT	CASSLRSGDTEAFF
TRBD2	TRBV18	NA	TRBJ2-7	TGTGCCAGCTCACCACCGCATGTCGGGACTAGCGGGAGTTCCTACGAGCAGTACTTC	CASSPPHVGTSGSSYEQYF
NA	TRBV7-8	NA	TRBJ2-3	TGTGCCAGCAGCCCCCCAACAGATACGCAGTATTTT	CASSPPTDTQYF
NA	TRBV5-1	NA	TRBJ1-2	TGCGCCAGCAGCTTGGTTCAGGGAAGTGGCTACACCTTC	CASSLVQGSGYTF
TRBD1	TRBV7-9	NA	TRBJ1-1	TGTGCCAGCAGCGGACAGGACATGAACACTGAAGCTTTCTTT	CASSGQDMNTEAFF
TRBD1	TRBV10-3	NA	TRBJ1-3	TGTGCCATCAGTGAGAGGTCGCAGGGGGCTTCTGGAAACACCATATATTTT	CAISERSQGASGNTIYF
TRBD2	TRBV5-1	NA	TRBJ2-7	TGCGCCAGCAGCTTGGGACTAGCGGGAGGGAAGCCCTACGAGCAGTACTTC	CASSLGLAGGKPYEQYF
TRBD1	TRBV7-9	few	TRBJ1-2	TGTGCCAGCAGCAGGATGGTTACGGGACAGGGCAATGGCTACACCTTC	CASSRMVTGQGNGYTF
TRBD2	TRBV3-1/TRBV3-2	NA	TRBJ2-3	TGTGCCAGCAGCCCAAGGACTAGCGGGAGGGTTACAGATACGCAGTATTTT	CASSPRTSGRVTDTQYF
NA	TRBV2	NA	TRBJ2-3	TGTGCCAACAGAGGGGACACAGATACGCAGTATTTT	CANRGDTDTQYF
NA	TRBV7-2	NA	TRBJ2-1	TGTGCCAGCAGCTTCCGCCGCCAGGGTGCCCACAATGAGCAGTTCTTC	CASSFRRQGAHNEQFF
NA	TRBV29-1	NA	TRBJ2-7	TGCAGCGTTGAGTCGACAGGGGAGGGCTACGAGCAGTACTTC	CSVESTGEGYEQYF
TRBD1	TRBV28	once	TRBJ1-2	TGTGCCAGTTGTTTTCAGACAGGGAGCTCTAACTATGGCTACACCTTC	CASCFQTGSSNYGYTF
TRBD2	TRBV19	NA	TRBJ2-4	TGTGCCAGTAGTATAGAGGGGGGGGACAAAAACATTCAGTACTTC	CASSIEGGDKNIQYF
NA	TRBV11-1	NA	TRBJ2-6	TGTGCCAGCAGCTCCCAACAAGGGGCCCACGTCCTGACTTTC	CASSSQQGAHVLTF
TRBD1	TRBV10-3	NA	TRBJ1-5	TGTGCCATCAGTGATCGGACAGGGGGTGTTCAGCCCCAGCATTTT	CAISDRTGGVQPQHF